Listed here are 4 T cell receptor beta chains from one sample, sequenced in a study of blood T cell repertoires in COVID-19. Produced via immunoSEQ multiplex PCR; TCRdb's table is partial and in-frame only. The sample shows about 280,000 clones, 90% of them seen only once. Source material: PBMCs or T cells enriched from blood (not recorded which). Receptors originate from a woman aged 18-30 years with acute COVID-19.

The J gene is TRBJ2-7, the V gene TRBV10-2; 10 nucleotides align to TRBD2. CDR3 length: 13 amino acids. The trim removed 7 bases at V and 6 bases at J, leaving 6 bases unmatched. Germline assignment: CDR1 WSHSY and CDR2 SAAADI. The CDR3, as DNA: TGCGCCAGCAAAAGCGGGAGGGCCTCCGAGCAGTACTTC. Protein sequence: CASKSGRASEQYF.

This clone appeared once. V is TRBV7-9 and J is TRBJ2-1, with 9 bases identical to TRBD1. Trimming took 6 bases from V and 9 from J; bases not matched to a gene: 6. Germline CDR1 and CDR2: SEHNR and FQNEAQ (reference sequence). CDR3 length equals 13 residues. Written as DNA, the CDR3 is TGTGCCAGCAGTACAGGGGGCTGGGGTGAGCAGTTCTTC. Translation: CASSTGGWGEQFF.

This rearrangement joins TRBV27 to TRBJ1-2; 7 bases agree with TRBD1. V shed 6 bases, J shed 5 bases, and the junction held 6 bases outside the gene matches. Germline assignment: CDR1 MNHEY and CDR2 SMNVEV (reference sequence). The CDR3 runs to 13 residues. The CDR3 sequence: CASRTGTEYGYTF. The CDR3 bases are TGTGCCAGCAGAACCGGGACAGAGTATGGCTACACCTTC.

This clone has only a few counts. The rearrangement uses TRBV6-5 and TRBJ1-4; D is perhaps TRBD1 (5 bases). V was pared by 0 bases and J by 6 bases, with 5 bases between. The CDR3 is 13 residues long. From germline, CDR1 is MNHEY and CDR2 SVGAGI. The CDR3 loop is CASSYSGHEKLFF. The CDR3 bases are TGTGCCAGCAGTTACTCGGGGCATGAAAAACTGTTTTTT.